What follows describes a single T cell receptor (beta chain). The antigen remains undetermined. What was sequenced were expressed TCRB transcripts, since all of the isolated RNA had been reverse transcribed. Libraries were prepared by immunoSEQ multiplex PCR; TCRdb keeps only in-frame clonotypes and omits some of them. The repertoire has approximately 360,000 clones, roughly 12% of them found once; the top ten carry approximately 0.011%. The sample belongs to a study of beta chain features in type 1 diabetes. Study-level findings and limits: Shorter TCRB CDR3s, moderately but significantly so, marked every one of the four CD4+ subsets in Type 1 diabetes patients.

The sequence came from a woman younger than 35 with type 1 diabetes. Sequenced input: naive CD4+ T cells from blood.

The CDR3 sequence is CASSQIAGLMWNEQFF. CDR3 nucleotides: TGTGCCAGCAGCCAAATCGCAGGACTGATGTGGAATGAGCAGTTCTTC. The V and J genes are TRBV14 and TRBJ2-1, with a tentative D call TRBD2 (5 bases). The germline V and J ends were trimmed by 2 bases and 7 bases, with 18 bases remaining between them. This CDR3 spans 16 amino acids. Germline assignment: CDR1 SGHDN and CDR2 FVKESK.